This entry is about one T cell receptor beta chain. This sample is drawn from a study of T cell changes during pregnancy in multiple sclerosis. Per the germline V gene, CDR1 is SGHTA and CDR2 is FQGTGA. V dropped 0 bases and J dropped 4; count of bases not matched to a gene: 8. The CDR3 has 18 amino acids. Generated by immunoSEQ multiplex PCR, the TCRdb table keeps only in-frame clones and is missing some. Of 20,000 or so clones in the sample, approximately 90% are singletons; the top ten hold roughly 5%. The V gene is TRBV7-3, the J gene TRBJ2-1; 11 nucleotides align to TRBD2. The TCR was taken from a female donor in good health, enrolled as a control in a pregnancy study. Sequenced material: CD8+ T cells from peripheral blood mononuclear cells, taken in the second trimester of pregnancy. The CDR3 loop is CASSLTLLAGGQYNEQFF. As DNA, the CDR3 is TGTGCCAGCAGCTTAACCCTTCTAGCGGGAGGTCAGTACAATGAGCAGTTCTTC.